Described below is a single T cell receptor (beta chain) sequence and its context. Germline lookup yields CDR1 WSHSY and CDR2 SAAADI. The V and J ends lost 6 bases and 0 bases respectively, with 11 bases between them. The length of the CDR3 is 14 residues. The sample originates from a study of sequential checkpoint blockade in melanoma. Study as a whole: Arm A got nivolumab then ipilimumab; arm B the reverse, 1:1.

As for treatment: randomized to nivolumab then ipilimumab (arm A) or the reverse (arm B). DNA-damaging chemotherapy had not been given to any patient beforehand. PBMC sorting kept live CD3+CD8+ cells without CD19 or CD56. Assay used: immunoSEQ multiplex PCR; TCRdb lists only in-frame clones, some missing. The data show 15,000 to 20,000 clones, about 80% seen once. The chain is built from TRBV10-2 and TRBJ1-1; perhaps TRBD1 as D (6 bases). The sample in question was CD8+ T cells sorted from blood (inferred from file names), obtained from a patient given nivolumab and ipilimumab in sequence. The receptor's source is a human donor with melanoma. Here the CDR3 reads CASSAGTLNTEAFF. The CDR3 DNA follows: TGCGCCAGCAGCGCCGGGACACTGAACACTGAAGCTTTCTTT.